These T cell receptor beta chains were read from a single sample in a study of T cells after yellow fever vaccination. TCRdb independently ran MiXCR on the 5' RACE reads; one entry per CDR3 protein. The sample holds 450,000 to 550,000 distinct CDR3 sequences, just over 20% seen once. This material consisted of PBMCs, taken around 3 weeks after the first yellow fever vaccination. Receptor source: a man younger than 35 who received the YFV17D yellow fever vaccine. Each CDR3 is given with its conserved first and last residue. The order of the fields is clone size, J gene, V gene, D gene, CDR3 protein, CDR3 DNA. The D gene is left open where the match is weak. Size is omitted from some rows. Given values are once, few, many or a class for expanded clones.

many	TRBJ1-5	TRBV7-2	-	CASSLNRDQPQHF	TGTGCCAGCAGCTTAAACAGGGACCAGCCCCAGCATTTT
-	TRBJ1-1	TRBV6-5	-	CASSYSSWGRPEAFF	TGTGCCAGCAGTTACTCGAGTTGGGGCAGACCCGAGGCTTTCTTT
-	TRBJ2-3	TRBV7-8	-	CASSLAYLSTDTQYF	TGTGCCAGCAGCTTAGCTTACCTTAGCACAGATACGCAGTATTTT
few	TRBJ2-1	TRBV7-2	TRBD1	CASTEVRGPENEQFF	TGTGCCAGCACCGAGGTAAGGGGGCCTGAGAATGAGCAGTTCTTC
-	TRBJ2-1	TRBV3-1	-	CASSQEMRRFQRAGQFF	TGTGCCAGCAGCCAAGAAATGAGGCGGTTTCAAAGGGCAGGGCAGTTCTTC
few	TRBJ2-3	TRBV18	-	CASSKPGTAADTQYF	TGTGCCAGCTCAAAGCCCGGGACGGCCGCAGATACGCAGTATTTT
-	TRBJ2-5	TRBV7-3	-	CASSLRFRETQYF	TGTGCCAGCAGCTTAAGGTTTAGGGAGACCCAGTACTTC
-	TRBJ2-1	TRBV20-1	-	CSVRTDNEQFF	TGCAGTGTTAGGACAGACAATGAGCAGTTCTTC
many	TRBJ2-5	TRBV10-3	-	CAISGQYETQYF	TGTGCCATCAGTGGGCAGTACGAGACCCAGTACTTC
-	TRBJ2-1	TRBV10-3	-	CAISESPLSSYNEQFF	TGTGCCATCAGTGAGTCCCCACTGAGCTCCTACAATGAGCAGTTCTTC
many	TRBJ2-5	TRBV5-1	-	CASSLAERNYQETQYF	TGCGCCAGCAGCTTGGCCGAGCGGAACTACCAAGAGACCCAGTACTTC
-	TRBJ1-2	TRBV21-1	-	CASSPGGSKLYGYTF	TGTGCCAGCTCCCCAGGGGGAAGTAAGCTCTATGGCTACACCTTC
-	TRBJ2-3	TRBV11-2	-	CASSSSRGGFVWGTDTQYF	TGTGCCAGCAGCTCTTCAAGGGGCGGCTTTGTATGGGGCACAGATACGCAGTATTTT
-	TRBJ2-3	TRBV7-9	-	CASSWGSDSPDTDTQYF	TGTGCCAGCAGCTGGGGTTCTGACAGCCCTGACACAGATACGCAGTATTTT
many	TRBJ2-5	TRBV3-1	-	CASSLRQAAGETQYF	TGTGCCAGCAGCCTACGACAGGCTGCCGGGGAGACCCAGTACTTC
few	TRBJ2-3	TRBV2	-	CATPGRRRDTQYF	TGTGCCACCCCTGGGCGACGACGAGATACGCAGTATTTT
few	TRBJ1-1	TRBV12-3/TRBV12-4	TRBD1	CASSKQGPEAFF	TGTGCCAGCAGTAAACAGGGGCCTGAAGCTTTCTTT
few	TRBJ2-1	TRBV5-4	TRBD1	CASSWPTGGSYNEQFF	TGTGCCAGCAGCTGGCCGACAGGGGGCTCCTACAATGAGCAGTTCTTC
-	TRBJ2-5	TRBV4-3	TRBD2	CASSQDPREGETQYF	TGCGCCAGCAGCCAAGATCCGAGGGAGGGGGAGACCCAGTACTTC
-	TRBJ2-3	TRBV10-3	TRBD2	CAISDPGGKTDTQYF	TGTGCCATCAGTGACCCCGGGGGGAAGACAGATACGCAGTATTTT
few	TRBJ1-4	TRBV5-1	-	CASSAGEKLFF	TGCGCCAGCAGCGCAGGTGAAAAACTGTTTTTT
few	TRBJ2-3	TRBV7-9	-	CASRRDGGTDTQYF	TGTGCCAGCAGAAGGGACGGAGGCACAGATACGCAGTATTTT
-	TRBJ2-5	TRBV7-2	-	CASSLARDRTQETQYF	TGTGCCAGCAGCTTAGCTCGCGACAGAACCCAAGAGACCCAGTACTTC
few	TRBJ2-1	TRBV30	TRBD2	CAWTRTSGGAREQFF	TGTGCCTGGACCCGGACTAGCGGGGGGGCAAGGGAGCAGTTCTTC
-	TRBJ2-3	TRBV29-1	-	CSVGSGPPDTQYF	TGCAGCGTCGGGTCGGGGCCCCCCGATACGCAGTATTTT
-	TRBJ2-3	TRBV20-1	TRBD2	CSASPGTRYLTDTQYF	TGCAGTGCTAGCCCCGGGACTAGATATCTCACAGATACGCAGTATTTT
-	TRBJ2-5	TRBV29-1	TRBD1	CSVEVRGKWETQYF	TGCAGCGTTGAGGTCAGGGGGAAATGGGAGACCCAGTACTTC
-	TRBJ2-2	TRBV4-2	TRBD2	CASSQEEAGGPSGELFF	TGTGCCAGCAGCCAAGAGGAAGCGGGGGGGCCTTCCGGGGAGCTGTTTTTT
-	TRBJ2-1	TRBV20-1	TRBD2	CSALPGLASNEQFF	TGCAGTGCTCTTCCGGGACTAGCCTCCAATGAGCAGTTCTTC
few	TRBJ2-3	TRBV5-6	-	CASSFGGKSTDTQYF	TGTGCCAGCAGCTTTGGCGGCAAGAGCACAGATACGCAGTATTTT
-	TRBJ1-5	TRBV12-3/TRBV12-4	-	CASSLDNSNQPQHF	TGTGCCAGCAGTTTAGATAACAGCAATCAGCCCCAGCATTTT
-	TRBJ1-5	TRBV4-1	-	CASSQGSLLEPQHF	TGCGCCAGCAGCCAAGGATCGTTGCTGGAGCCCCAGCATTTT
few	TRBJ1-3	TRBV19	-	CASRRVTSGNTIYF	TGTGCCAGTAGACGGGTCACCTCTGGAAACACCATATATTTT
few	TRBJ2-3	TRBV12-3/TRBV12-4	-	CASSSPIRADTQYF	TGTGCCAGCAGTTCCCCAATCAGGGCGGATACGCAGTATTTT
few	TRBJ2-5	TRBV28	TRBD2	CASKDGGAYETQYF	TGTGCCAGCAAAGACGGGGGGGCATATGAGACCCAGTACTTC
-	TRBJ2-1	TRBV9	-	CASSVDPGLERLNEQFF	TGTGCCAGCAGCGTAGACCCCGGACTGGAACGTTTGAATGAGCAGTTCTTC
-	TRBJ1-2	TRBV27	TRBD1	CASSYRPAGTDHYSYTF	TGTGCCAGCAGTTATCGCCCGGCCGGGACAGACCACTATAGCTACACCTTC
few	TRBJ1-1	TRBV5-1	-	CASSLPGSAEAFF	TGCGCCAGCAGCTTGCCAGGCTCAGCTGAAGCTTTCTTT
-	TRBJ2-4	TRBV4-1	-	CASSQGPGGPVKNIQYF	TGCGCCAGCAGCCAAGGACCCGGGGGGCCGGTCAAAAACATTCAGTACTTC
-	TRBJ2-3	TRBV5-6	TRBD1	CASRRTGGRTDTQYF	TGTGCCAGCAGACGTACAGGGGGCCGGACAGATACGCAGTATTTT
-	TRBJ2-5	TRBV4-2	TRBD2	CASSHYPTSGGFQETQYF	TGTGCCAGCAGCCATTACCCGACTAGCGGGGGTTTCCAAGAGACCCAGTACTTC
-	TRBJ1-6	TRBV20-1	-	CSARMGDGAPLHF	TGCAGCGCCCGGATGGGCGACGGGGCACCCCTCCACTTT
-	TRBJ2-2	TRBV27	-	CASSFWGIGELFF	TGTGCCAGCAGTTTCTGGGGTATCGGGGAGCTGTTTTTT
-	TRBJ1-4	TRBV12-3/TRBV12-4	-	CASSFTTPGGGEKLFF	TGTGCCAGTTCTTTCACCACCCCGGGGGGAGGTGAAAAACTGTTTTTT
-	TRBJ2-7	TRBV5-4	-	CASSLEQASYEQYF	TGTGCCAGCAGCTTGGAACAGGCATCCTACGAGCAGTACTTC
few	TRBJ2-3	TRBV29-1	TRBD2	CSVENGLAGETDTQYF	TGCAGCGTCGAGAACGGACTAGCGGGGGAGACAGATACGCAGTATTTT
many	TRBJ2-2	TRBV10-3	TRBD1	CAISEAGTGNTGELFF	TGTGCCATCAGTGAAGCCGGGACAGGGAACACCGGGGAGCTGTTTTTT
once	TRBJ2-3	TRBV5-4	TRBD2	CASSPAGGGDTQYF	TGTGCCAGCAGCCCAGCGGGGGGTGGAGATACGCAGTATTTT
many	TRBJ2-4	TRBV29-1	TRBD1	CSVVGDRGAKNIQYF	TGCAGCGTTGTTGGGGACAGGGGGGCCAAAAACATTCAGTACTTC
few	TRBJ1-6	TRBV4-3	-	CASGAQGSSPLHF	TGCGCCAGCGGGGCACAGGGAAGCTCACCCCTCCACTTT
few	TRBJ2-5	TRBV27	TRBD2	CASNLSPGGGQETQYF	TGTGCCAGCAATCTTTCCCCTGGGGGGGGGCAAGAGACCCAGTACTTC
-	TRBJ2-1	TRBV28	TRBD2	CASTYGRGYSGEQFF	TGTGCCAGCACCTACGGGAGGGGCTATTCGGGTGAGCAGTTCTTC
once	TRBJ2-5	TRBV2	-	CASSETNRLQETQYF	TGTGCCAGCAGTGAAACGAACAGGCTACAAGAGACCCAGTACTTC
few	TRBJ2-7	TRBV4-2	TRBD1	CASSQGGSRQGAAYEQYF	TGTGCCAGCAGCCAAGGGGGGTCGAGACAGGGGGCCGCCTACGAGCAGTACTTC
few	TRBJ2-1	TRBV27	-	CASSSDFNNEQFF	TGTGCCAGCAGTTCGGACTTTAACAATGAGCAGTTCTTC